Reported below is one T cell receptor beta chain. The antigen is not known. This entry is derived from a study of T cell repertoires in ileal Crohn's disease. Notes on the study in general: Clonal expansions were more frequent in active smokers than non-smokers at surgery.

Using immunoSEQ multiplex PCR, the repertoire was profiled, and TCRdb retains in-frame clones only, with some absent. The table includes fewer than 4,500 clones, around 90% detected once. Trimming took 5 bases from V and 2 from J, leaving 18 bases between them. Germline assignment: CDR1 MDHEN and CDR2 SYDVKM. The CDR3 length is 16 residues. This sample's time point: proximal margin of the surgical specimen (macroscopically non-inflamed). What was sequenced was ileal tissue. The chain is built from TRBV28 and TRBJ1-1; a possible D gene is TRBD1 (5 bases). The TCR originated in an adult with Crohn's disease. CDR3 loop: CASSRAGGVGNTEAFF. The CDR3 nucleotides are TGTGCCAGCAGTCGCGCTGGGGGAGTGGGAAACACTGAAGCTTTCTTT.